What follows describes a single T cell receptor beta chain. What antigen it recognizes has not been identified. Per-base qualities were not stored, and no clone one base away is much larger. The data derive from a study of T cell responses to AZD1222 COVID-19 vaccine (dated by TCRdb to about 2021). A note on the overall study: AZD1222 recipients whose second dose came at about 4 weeks and those whose second dose came at about 12 weeks were combined into one group, since spike-specific TCR depth and breadth did not differ between the two schedules. Trial participants were enrolled by age into subgroups of 18-55, 56-69 and 70-plus years, and about 150, 27 and 61 TCR-sequenced participants, respectively, were included in these subgroups. A total of about 230 trial participants underwent TCR sequencing, of whom approximately 210 received two doses of AZD1222 and some 25 received two doses of the MenACWY control vaccine. Overall results and qualifications from the work: Conclusions about previously exposed vaccinees are limited, since just a handful of AZD1222 recipients were seropositive for SARS-CoV-2 at baseline. After two AZD1222 doses, spike-specific TCR breadth and depth were significantly higher than at day 0 and than in MenACWY recipients. In the small 56-69-year group, the increase in depth fell short of significance, most likely because of low power. Because no day 14 peak-response samples were available, repertoires were characterized only after the peak T cell response. Vaccine-associated CD4 TCRs spanned the whole spike protein, with dominant responses in regions 160-218 and 743-854. Epitopes outside the regions mutated in the B.1.351 and B.1.1.7 variants were reportedly recognized by nearly half of the unique spike-specific TCRs. Participants were mostly white British, with more females than males. The authors suggested clonal diversity may have been underestimated.

The CDR3 contains 13 residues, cysteine and phenylalanine counted. Only the CDR3 region is kept as DNA, spanning 39 bases read in frame from base 1. The germline V gene supplies CDR1 SGHRS and CDR2 YFSETQ. The V and J ends are trimmed by 5 bases and 2 bases, leaving 8 bases between them. The time point label, read with the paper, signifies: baseline before first vaccination. Vaccinee samples came from UK trials COV001 and COV002, including a single-blind randomized controlled phase 2/3 trial of AZD1222 (ChAdOx1 nCoV-19) in healthy adults. For TCRbeta chain sequencing, PBMC samples were collected from trial participants at day 0 and at day 28 after the second dose. The CDR3 regions of human TCRbeta chains were subjected to immunosequencing. Under the source paper's analysis protocol: Repertoire TCRs were checked for matches against a reference library of SARS-CoV-2-specific TCRs that had been generated using the MIRA antigen-specificity platform. Breadth meant the fraction of unique TCRs that were SARS-CoV-2-associated, whereas depth meant the fraction of total T cells that were SARS-CoV-2-associated. Using the MIRA data, every spike-specific TCR was mapped to the spike region that the TCR reacted to and assigned to either a CD4 or a CD8 class. Log10-transformed breadth and depth values were compared by one-way ANOVA with Sidak's multiple comparisons tests. Entries here come from immuneACCESS through TCRdb and include only in-frame sequences with V and J called. Some clones fail to appear in such tables; in the studies checked, an unresolved V gene covers under half of the shortfall, and the cause of the remainder is unknown. The V and J calls and the clone size are those of that table, but D and trimming were determined from the DNA. The table for this sample lists approximately 170,000 clones; 75% to 95% of them were counted only once. The ten largest clones capture less than 5.5% of the sample.

Sample: peripheral blood, taken on day 0 of AZD1222 vaccination. The source of this sequence is an adult in good health. The receptor chain draws on TRBV5-1 and TRBJ2-1; the D gene cannot be resolved reliably. The nucleotide sequence reads TGCGCCAGCAGTATTAGAGCCTACAATGAGCAGTTCTTC. It translates to CASSIRAYNEQFF.